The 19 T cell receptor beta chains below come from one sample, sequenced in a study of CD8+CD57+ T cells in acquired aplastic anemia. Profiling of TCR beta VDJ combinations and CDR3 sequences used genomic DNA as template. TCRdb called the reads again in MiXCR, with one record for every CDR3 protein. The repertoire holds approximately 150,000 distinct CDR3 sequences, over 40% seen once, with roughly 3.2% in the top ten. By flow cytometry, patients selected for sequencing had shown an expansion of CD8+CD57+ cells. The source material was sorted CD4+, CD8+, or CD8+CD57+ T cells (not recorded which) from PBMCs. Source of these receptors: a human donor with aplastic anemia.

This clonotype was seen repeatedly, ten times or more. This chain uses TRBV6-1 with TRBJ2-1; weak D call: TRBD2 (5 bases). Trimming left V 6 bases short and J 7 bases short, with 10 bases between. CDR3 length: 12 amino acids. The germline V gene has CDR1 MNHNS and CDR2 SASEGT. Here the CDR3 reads CASRRAENEQFF. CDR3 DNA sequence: TGTGCCAGCAGGAGGGCAGAAAATGAGCAGTTCTTC.

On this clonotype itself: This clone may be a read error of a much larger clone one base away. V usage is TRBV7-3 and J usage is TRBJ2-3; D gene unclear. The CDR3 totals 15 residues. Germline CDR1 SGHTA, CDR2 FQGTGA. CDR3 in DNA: TGTGTCAGCAGCTATGGCAGCCCCGCGAGGGATACGCAGTATTTT. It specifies CVSSYGSPARDTQYF.

CDR3 amino acids: CAISAPGQGAKQPQHF. The CDR3 region has the DNA TGTGCCATCAGTGCCCCGGGACAGGGGGCTAAACAGCCCCAGCATTTT. The genes are TRBV10-3 and TRBJ1-5; 12 bases fit TRBD1. CDR3 size: 16 residues. Losses at the gene ends were 4 bases for V and 7 bases for J; bases not matched to a gene: 8. The germline CDR1 and CDR2 sequences are ENHRY and SYGVKD.

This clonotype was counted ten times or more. The CDR3 is CASSNRLLATNEKLFF. CDR3 in DNA: TGTGCCAGTAGTAACAGGCTGTTAGCGACTAATGAAAAACTGTTTTTT. The chain recombines TRBV19 with TRBJ1-4, with D tentatively TRBD1 (5 bases). The germline CDR1 and CDR2 sequences are LNHDA and SQIVND (reference sequence). V was trimmed by 4 bases and J by 2 bases, leaving 14 bases between them. The CDR3 contains 16 residues.

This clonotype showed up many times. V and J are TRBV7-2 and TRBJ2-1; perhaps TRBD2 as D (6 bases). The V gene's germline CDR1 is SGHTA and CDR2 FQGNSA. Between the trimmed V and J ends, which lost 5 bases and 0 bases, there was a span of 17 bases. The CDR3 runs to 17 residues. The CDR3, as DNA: TGTGCCAGCAGCGTTAGCGGACCCGCGAGCTCCTACAATGAGCAGTTCTTC. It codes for CASSVSGPASSYNEQFF.

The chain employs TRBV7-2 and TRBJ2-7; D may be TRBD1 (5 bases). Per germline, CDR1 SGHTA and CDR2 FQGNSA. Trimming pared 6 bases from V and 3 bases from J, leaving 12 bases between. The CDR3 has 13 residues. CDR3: CASSPDRGYEQYF. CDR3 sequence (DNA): TGTGCCAGCAGTCCTGACAGAGGCTACGAGCAGTACTTC. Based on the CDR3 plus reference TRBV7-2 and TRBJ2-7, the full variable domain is GAGVSQSPSNKVTEKGKDVELRCDPISGHTALYWYRQSLGQGLEFLIYFQGNSAPDKSGLPSDRFSAERTGGSVSTLTIQRTQQEDSAVYLCASSPDRGYEQYFGPGTRLTVT.

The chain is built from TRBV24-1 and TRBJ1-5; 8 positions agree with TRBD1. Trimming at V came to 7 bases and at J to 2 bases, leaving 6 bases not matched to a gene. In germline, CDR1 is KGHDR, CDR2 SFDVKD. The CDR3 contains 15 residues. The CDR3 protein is CATRLTGDRNQPQHF. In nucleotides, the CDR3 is TGTGCCACCAGGTTGACAGGGGACCGCAATCAGCCCCAGCATTTT.

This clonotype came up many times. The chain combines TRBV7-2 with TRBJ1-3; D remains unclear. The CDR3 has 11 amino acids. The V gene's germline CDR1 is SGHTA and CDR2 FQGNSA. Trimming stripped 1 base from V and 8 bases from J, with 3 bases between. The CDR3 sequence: CASSLVDTIYF. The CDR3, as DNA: TGTGCCAGCAGCTTAGTAGACACCATATATTTT.

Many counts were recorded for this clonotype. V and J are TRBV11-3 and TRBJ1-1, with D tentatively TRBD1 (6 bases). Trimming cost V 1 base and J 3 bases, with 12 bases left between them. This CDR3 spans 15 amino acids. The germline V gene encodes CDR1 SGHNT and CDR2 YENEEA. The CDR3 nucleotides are TGTGCCAGCAGCTTAGGGCAGGGGTACGACACTGAAGCTTTCTTT. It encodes CASSLGQGYDTEAFF.

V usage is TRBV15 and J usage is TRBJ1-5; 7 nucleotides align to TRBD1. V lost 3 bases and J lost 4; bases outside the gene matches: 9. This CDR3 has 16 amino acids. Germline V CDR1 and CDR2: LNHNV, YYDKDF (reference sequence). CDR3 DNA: TGTGCCACCAGCAGGCCCCCGGGACAGCTTAATCAGCCCCAGCATTTT. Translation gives CATSRPPGQLNQPQHF.

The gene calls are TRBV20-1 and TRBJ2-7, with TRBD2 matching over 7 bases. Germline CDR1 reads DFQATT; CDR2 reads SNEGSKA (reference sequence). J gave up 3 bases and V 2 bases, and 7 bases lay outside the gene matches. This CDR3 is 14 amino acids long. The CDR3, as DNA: TGCAGTGCTAGACTTGGGGGGGGACGCTACGAGCAGTACTTC. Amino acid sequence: CSARLGGGRYEQYF.

In nucleotides, the CDR3 is TGTGCCAGCAGCGCCGGGGGACAGAGCTCCTACGAGCAGTACTTC. Amino acid sequence: CASSAGGQSSYEQYF. V gene TRBV7-9 combines with J gene TRBJ2-7; maybe TRBD1 (7 bases). The V end was cut by 5 bases, the J end by 0 bases, with 14 bases between. The germline V gene has CDR1 SEHNR and CDR2 FQNEAQ (reference sequence). CDR3 size: 15 residues.

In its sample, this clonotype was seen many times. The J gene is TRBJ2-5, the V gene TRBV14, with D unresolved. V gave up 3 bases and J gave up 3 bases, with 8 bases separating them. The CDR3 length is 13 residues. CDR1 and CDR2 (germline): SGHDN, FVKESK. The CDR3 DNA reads TGTGCCAGCAGCCACGGCGTTGAAGAGACCCAGTACTTC. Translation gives CASSHGVEETQYF.

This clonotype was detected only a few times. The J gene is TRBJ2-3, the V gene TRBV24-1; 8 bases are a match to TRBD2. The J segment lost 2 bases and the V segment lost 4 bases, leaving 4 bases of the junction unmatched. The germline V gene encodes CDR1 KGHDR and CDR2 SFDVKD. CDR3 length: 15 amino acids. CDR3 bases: TGTGCCACCAGTGAACGGGGGGGATACACAGATACGCAGTATTTT. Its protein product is CATSERGGYTDTQYF.

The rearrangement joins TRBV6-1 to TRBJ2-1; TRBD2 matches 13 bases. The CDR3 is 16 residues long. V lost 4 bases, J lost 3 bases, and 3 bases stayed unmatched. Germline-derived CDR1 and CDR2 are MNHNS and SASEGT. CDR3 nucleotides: TGTGCCAGCAGTGCGGGACTAGCGGGGAACTACAATGAGCAGTTCTTC. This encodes CASSAGLAGNYNEQFF.

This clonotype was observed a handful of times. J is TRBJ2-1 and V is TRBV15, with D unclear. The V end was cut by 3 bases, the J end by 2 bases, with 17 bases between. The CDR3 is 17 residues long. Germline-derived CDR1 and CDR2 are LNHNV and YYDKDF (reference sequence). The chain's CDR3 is CATSSLIGVSTYNEQFF. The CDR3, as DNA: TGTGCCACCAGCAGCCTCATTGGGGTCTCGACCTACAATGAGCAGTTCTTC.

In DNA form, the CDR3 reads TGTGCCTGGATTGGTCAGGACGGAGCTAACTATGGCTACACCTTC. This encodes CAWIGQDGANYGYTF. The chain recombines TRBV30 with TRBJ1-2; D is unclear. The CDR3 consists of 15 residues. Germline V lookup: CDR1 GTSNPN, CDR2 SVGIG (reference sequence). Trimming stripped 4 bases from V and 0 bases from J, with 15 bases between.

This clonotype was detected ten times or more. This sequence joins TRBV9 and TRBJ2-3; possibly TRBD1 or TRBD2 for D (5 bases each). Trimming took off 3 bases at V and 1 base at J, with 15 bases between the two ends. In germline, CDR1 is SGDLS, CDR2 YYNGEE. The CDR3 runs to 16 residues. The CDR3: CASSAGTPGGTDTQYF. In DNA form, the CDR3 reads TGTGCCAGCAGCGCCGGGACCCCAGGTGGCACAGATACGCAGTATTTT.

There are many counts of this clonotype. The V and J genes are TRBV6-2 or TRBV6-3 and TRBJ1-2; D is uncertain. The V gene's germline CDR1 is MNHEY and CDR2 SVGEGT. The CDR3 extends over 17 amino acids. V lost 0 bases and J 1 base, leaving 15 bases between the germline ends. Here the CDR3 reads CASSYSNRLIGNYGYTF. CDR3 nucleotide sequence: TGTGCCAGCAGTTACTCGAACCGGCTAATCGGTAACTATGGCTACACCTTC.